This is a list of T cell receptor beta chains from one sample in a study of shared clonotypes between healthy human individuals. Clones were read by immunoSEQ multiplex PCR, and TCRdb kept only the in-frame ones, dropping some. Among under 850,000 clones listed, roughly two thirds were seen once. Material for sequencing was memory CD4+ T cells sorted from blood. These TCRs come from a woman in her 30s in good health. Both conserved end residues are part of each CDR3. The order of the fields is D gene, J gene, V gene, clone size, CDR3 protein, CDR3 DNA. A D gene is named only where the DNA matches it firmly. Clone size is not always given. Where it is, it says once, few, many or a class for expanded clones.

>.|TRBJ1-1|TRBV20-1|.
CSASQGTAFF
TGCAGTGCTAGTCAGGGGACGGCTTTCTTT
>.|TRBJ2-2|TRBV2|.
CASSEVVTNTGELFF
TGTGCCAGCAGTGAGGTAGTAACGAACACCGGGGAGCTGTTTTTT
>.|TRBJ1-4|TRBV7-6|few
CASSFGGIGEKLFF
TGTGCCAGCAGCTTTGGAGGGATCGGTGAAAAACTGTTTTTT
>TRBD2|TRBJ2-5|TRBV4-2|.
CASSQDHPGLAEETQYF
TGTGCCAGCAGCCAAGATCATCCCGGACTAGCGGAAGAGACCCAGTACTTC
>.|TRBJ1-5|TRBV19|few
CASSIGHDNQPQHF
TGTGCCAGTAGTATCGGACACGACAATCAGCCCCAGCATTTT
>.|TRBJ2-1|TRBV18|.
CASSDDSTAYNEQFF
TGTGCCAGCTCAGACGACAGTACTGCCTACAATGAGCAGTTCTTC
>TRBD1|TRBJ1-4|TRBV5-1|.
CASSWQGARTNEKLFF
TGCGCCAGCAGCTGGCAGGGGGCTAGAACTAATGAAAAACTGTTTTTT
>.|TRBJ1-5|TRBV28|.
CASSLRAQPQHF
TGTGCCAGCAGTTTAAGGGCTCAGCCCCAGCATTTT
>TRBD2|TRBJ2-1|TRBV6-1|few
CASSEGSGPPGEQFF
TGTGCCAGCAGTGAAGGTAGCGGGCCCCCCGGTGAGCAGTTCTTC
>TRBD2|TRBJ2-7|TRBV5-1|.
CASSFLAGGSYEQYF
TGCGCCAGCAGCTTCCTAGCGGGAGGTTCCTACGAGCAGTACTTC
>TRBD1|TRBJ2-1|TRBV7-9|.
CASRLGTGDDEQFF
TGTGCCAGCAGACTGGGGACAGGGGATGATGAGCAGTTCTTC
>.|TRBJ2-1|TRBV27|.
CASSYWVDSNEQFF
TGTGCCAGCAGTTACTGGGTCGACTCCAATGAGCAGTTCTTC
>.|TRBJ1-2|TRBV7-9|.
CASSLSDPRVGYTF
TGTGCCAGCAGCCTGTCGGACCCCCGGGTTGGCTACACCTTC
>.|TRBJ2-1|TRBV18|.
CASSPRTHNEQFF
TGTGCCAGCTCACCACGTACCCACAATGAGCAGTTCTTC
>.|TRBJ1-5|TRBV6-4|few
CASISQAGPVFQPQHF
TGTGCCAGCATAAGTCAGGCAGGGCCGGTATTCCAGCCCCAGCATTTT
>.|TRBJ2-5|TRBV18|.
CASSPGTIQETQYF
TGTGCCAGCTCACCCGGGACCATTCAAGAGACCCAGTACTTC
>TRBD2|TRBJ2-1|TRBV5-1|.
CASSPITSGSLSYNEQFF
TGCGCCAGCAGCCCTATTACTAGCGGGAGTCTCTCCTACAATGAGCAGTTCTTC
>.|TRBJ1-2|TRBV2|.
CASWRQNYGYTF
TGTGCCAGCTGGCGACAGAACTATGGCTACACCTTC
>TRBD1|TRBJ1-2|TRBV5-8|.
CASSLRQGYGYTF
TGTGCCAGCAGCCTAAGACAGGGGTATGGCTACACCTTC
>.|TRBJ2-7|TRBV28|.
CATVGLHSYEQYF
TGTGCCACCGTCGGCCTGCACTCCTACGAGCAGTACTTC
>TRBD1|TRBJ1-4|TRBV7-9|few
CASSRDRGNEKLFF
TGTGCCAGCAGCCGGGACAGGGGTAATGAAAAACTGTTTTTT
>.|TRBJ2-7|TRBV7-2|.
CASSLETGALSYEQYF
TGTGCCAGCAGCTTAGAGACTGGGGCATTATCCTACGAGCAGTACTTC